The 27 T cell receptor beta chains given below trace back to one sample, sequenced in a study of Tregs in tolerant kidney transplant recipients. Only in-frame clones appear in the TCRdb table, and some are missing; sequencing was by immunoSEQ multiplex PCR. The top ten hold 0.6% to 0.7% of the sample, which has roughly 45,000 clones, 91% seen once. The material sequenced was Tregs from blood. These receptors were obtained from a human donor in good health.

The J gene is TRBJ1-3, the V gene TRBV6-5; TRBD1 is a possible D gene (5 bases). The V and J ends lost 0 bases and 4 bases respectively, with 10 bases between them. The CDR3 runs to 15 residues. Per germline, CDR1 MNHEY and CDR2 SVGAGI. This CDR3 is CASSYSRGVGNTIYF. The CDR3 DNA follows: TGTGCCAGCAGTTACTCGCGGGGGGTCGGAAACACCATATATTTT.

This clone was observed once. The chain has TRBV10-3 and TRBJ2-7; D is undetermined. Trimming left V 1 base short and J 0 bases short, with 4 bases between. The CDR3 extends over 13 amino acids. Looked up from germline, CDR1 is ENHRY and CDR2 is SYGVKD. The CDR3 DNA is TGTGCCATCAGTGAGTTGAACTCCTACGAGCAGTACTTC. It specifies CAISELNSYEQYF.

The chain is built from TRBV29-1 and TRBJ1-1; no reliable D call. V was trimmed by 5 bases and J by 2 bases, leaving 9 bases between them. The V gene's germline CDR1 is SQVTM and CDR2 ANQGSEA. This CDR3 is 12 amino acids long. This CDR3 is CSVWIDNTEAFF. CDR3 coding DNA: TGCAGCGTTTGGATAGACAACACTGAAGCTTTCTTT.

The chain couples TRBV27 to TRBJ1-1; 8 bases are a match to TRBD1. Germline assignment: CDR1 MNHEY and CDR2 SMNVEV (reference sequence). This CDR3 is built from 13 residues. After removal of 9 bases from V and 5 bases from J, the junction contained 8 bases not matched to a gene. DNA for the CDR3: TGTGCCAGTCGGACAGGGTTTGTAACTGAAGCTTTCTTT. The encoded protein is CASRTGFVTEAFF.

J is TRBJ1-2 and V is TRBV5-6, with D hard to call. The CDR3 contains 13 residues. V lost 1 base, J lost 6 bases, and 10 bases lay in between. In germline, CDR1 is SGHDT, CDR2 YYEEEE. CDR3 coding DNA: TGTGCCAGCAGCTTGAGTCTGGGTCATGGCTACACCTTC. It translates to CASSLSLGHGYTF.

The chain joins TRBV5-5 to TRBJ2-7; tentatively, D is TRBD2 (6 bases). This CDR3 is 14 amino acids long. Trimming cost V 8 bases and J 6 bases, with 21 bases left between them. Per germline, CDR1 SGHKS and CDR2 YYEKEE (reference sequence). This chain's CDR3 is CASQWGTGVGEQYF. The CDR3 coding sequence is TGTGCCAGTCAGTGGGGCACGGGGGTGGGCGAGCAGTACTTC. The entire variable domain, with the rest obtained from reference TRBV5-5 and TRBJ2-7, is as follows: DAGVTQSPTHLIKTRGQQVTLRCSPISGHKSVSWYQQVLGQGPQFIFQYYEKEERGRGNFPDRFSARQFPNYSSELNVNALLLGDSALYLCASQWGTGVGEQYFGPGTRLTVT.

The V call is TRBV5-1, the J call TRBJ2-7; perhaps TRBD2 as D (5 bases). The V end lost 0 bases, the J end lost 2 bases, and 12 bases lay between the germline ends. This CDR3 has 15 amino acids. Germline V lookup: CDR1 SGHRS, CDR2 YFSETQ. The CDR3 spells CASSLGGGYTYEQYF. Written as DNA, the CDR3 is TGCGCCAGCAGCTTGGGAGGAGGTTACACCTACGAGCAGTACTTC.

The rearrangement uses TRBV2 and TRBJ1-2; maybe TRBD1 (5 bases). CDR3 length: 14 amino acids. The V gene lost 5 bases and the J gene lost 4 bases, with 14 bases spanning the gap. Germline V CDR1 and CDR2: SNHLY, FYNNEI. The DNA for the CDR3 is TGTGCCAGCAGTCAGGACACCGAGGGCTATGGCTACACCTTC. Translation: CASSQDTEGYGYTF.

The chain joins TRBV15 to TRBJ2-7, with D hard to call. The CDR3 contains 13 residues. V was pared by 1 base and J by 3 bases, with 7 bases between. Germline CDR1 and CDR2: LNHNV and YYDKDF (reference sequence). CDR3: CATSRGHFYEQYF. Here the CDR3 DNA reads TGTGCCACCAGCAGAGGACACTTCTACGAGCAGTACTTC.

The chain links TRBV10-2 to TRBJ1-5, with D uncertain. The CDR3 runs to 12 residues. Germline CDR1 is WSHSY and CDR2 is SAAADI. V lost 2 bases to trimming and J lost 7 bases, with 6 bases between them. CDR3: CASSEGWQPQHF. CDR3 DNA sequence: TGCGCCAGCAGTGAGGGTTGGCAGCCCCAGCATTTT.

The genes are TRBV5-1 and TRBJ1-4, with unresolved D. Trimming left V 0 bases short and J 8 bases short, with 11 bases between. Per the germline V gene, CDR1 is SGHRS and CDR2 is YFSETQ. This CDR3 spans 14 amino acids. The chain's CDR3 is CASSLGHPDEKLFF. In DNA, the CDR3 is TGCGCCAGCAGCTTGGGGCACCCCGACGAAAAACTGTTTTTT.

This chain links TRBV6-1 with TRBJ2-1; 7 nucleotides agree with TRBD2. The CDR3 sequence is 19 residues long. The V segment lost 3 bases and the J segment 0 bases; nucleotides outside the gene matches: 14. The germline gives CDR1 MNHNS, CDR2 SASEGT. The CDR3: CASSDITLWEGSSYNEQFF. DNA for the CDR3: TGTGCCAGCAGTGACATAACCTTGTGGGAGGGATCCTCCTACAATGAGCAGTTCTTC.

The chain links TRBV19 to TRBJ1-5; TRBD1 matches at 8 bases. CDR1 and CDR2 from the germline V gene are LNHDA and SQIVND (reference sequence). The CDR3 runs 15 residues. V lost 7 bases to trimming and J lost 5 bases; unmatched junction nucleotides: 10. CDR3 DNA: TGTGCCAGTATCAAAGGACAGGGCATCGATCAGCCCCAGCATTTT. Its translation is CASIKGQGIDQPQHF.

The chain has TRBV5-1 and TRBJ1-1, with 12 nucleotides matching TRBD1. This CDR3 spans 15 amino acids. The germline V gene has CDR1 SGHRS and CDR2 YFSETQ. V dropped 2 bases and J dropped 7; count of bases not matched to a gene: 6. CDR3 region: CASSFTGTGGGEAFF. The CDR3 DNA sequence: TGCGCCAGCAGCTTCACCGGGACAGGGGGCGGTGAAGCTTTCTTT.

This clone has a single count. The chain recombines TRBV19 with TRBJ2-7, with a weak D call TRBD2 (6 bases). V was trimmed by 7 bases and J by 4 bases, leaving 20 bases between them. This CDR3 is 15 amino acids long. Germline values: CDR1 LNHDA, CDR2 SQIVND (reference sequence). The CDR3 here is CASIRSAEGGYEQYF. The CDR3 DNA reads TGTGCCAGTATCCGATCAGCGGAAGGAGGGTACGAGCAGTACTTC.

CDR3: CASSLGQGATNEKLFF. The CDR3 DNA reads as TGCGCCAGCAGCTTGGGACAGGGGGCAACTAATGAAAAACTGTTTTTT. This chain connects TRBV5-1 to TRBJ1-4, with 9 bases aligning to TRBD1. The V gene end was trimmed by 0 bases and the J gene end by 0 bases; junction bases not matched to a gene: 0. The CDR3 consists of 16 residues. Per the germline V gene, CDR1 is SGHRS and CDR2 is YFSETQ.

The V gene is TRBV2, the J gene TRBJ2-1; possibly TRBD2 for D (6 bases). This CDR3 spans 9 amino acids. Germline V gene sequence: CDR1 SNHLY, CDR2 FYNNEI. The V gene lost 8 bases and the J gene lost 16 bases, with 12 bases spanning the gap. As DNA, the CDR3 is TGTGCCAGCGGGGGGAGCATATTCTTC. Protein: CASGGSIFF.

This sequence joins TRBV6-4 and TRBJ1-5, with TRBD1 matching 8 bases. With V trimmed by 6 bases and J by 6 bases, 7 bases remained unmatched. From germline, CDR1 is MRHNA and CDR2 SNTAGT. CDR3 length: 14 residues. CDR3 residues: CASRHGQGCQPQHF. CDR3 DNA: TGTGCCAGCAGGCATGGACAGGGCTGTCAGCCCCAGCATTTT.

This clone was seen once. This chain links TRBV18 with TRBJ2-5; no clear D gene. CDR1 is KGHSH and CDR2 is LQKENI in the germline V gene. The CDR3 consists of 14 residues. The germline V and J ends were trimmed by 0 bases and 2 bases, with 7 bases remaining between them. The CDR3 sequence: CASSPPWSQETQYF. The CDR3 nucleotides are TGTGCCAGCTCACCACCGTGGAGTCAAGAGACCCAGTACTTC.

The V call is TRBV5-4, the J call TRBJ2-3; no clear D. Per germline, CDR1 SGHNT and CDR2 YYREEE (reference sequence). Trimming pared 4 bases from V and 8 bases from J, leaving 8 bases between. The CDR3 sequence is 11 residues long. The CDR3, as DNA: TGTGCCAGCAGCCTTAAGGCTACGCAGTATTTT. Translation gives CASSLKATQYF.

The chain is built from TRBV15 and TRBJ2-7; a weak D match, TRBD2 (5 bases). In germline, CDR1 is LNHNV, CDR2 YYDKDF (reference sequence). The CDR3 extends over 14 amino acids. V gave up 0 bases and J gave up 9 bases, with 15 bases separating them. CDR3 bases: TGTGCCACCAGCAGAGATAAAGCTAGCAGCGGGCAGTACTTC. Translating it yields CATSRDKASSGQYF.

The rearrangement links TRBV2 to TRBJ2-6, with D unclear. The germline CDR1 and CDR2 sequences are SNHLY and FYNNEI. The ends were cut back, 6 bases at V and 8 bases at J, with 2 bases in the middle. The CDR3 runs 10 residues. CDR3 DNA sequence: TGTGCCAGCAGGTCCAACGTCCTGACTTTC. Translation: CASRSNVLTF.

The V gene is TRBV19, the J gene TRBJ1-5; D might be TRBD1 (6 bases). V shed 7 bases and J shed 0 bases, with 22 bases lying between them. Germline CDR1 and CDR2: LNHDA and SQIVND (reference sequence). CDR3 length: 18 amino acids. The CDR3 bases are TGTGCCAGTACCTTGGGGGCCCCGGCGGCATATAGCAATCAGCCCCAGCATTTT. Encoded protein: CASTLGAPAAYSNQPQHF. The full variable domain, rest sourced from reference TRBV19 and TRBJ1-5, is DGGITQSPKYLFRKEGQNVTLSCEQNLNHDAMYWYRQDPGQGLRLIYYSQIVNDFQKGDIAEGYSVSREKKESFPLTVTSAQKNPTAFYLCASTLGAPAAYSNQPQHFGDGTRLSIL.

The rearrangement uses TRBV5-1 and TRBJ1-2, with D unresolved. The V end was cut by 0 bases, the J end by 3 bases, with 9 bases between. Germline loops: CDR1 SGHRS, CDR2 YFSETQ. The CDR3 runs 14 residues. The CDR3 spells CASSLVENHYGYTF. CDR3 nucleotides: TGCGCCAGCAGCTTGGTGGAGAACCACTATGGCTACACCTTC.

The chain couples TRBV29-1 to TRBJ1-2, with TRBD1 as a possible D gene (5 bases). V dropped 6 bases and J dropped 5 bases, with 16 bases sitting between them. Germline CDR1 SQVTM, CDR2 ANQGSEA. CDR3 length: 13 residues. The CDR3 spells CSVGTRWEYGYTF. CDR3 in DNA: TGCAGCGTCGGGACCCGATGGGAGTATGGCTACACCTTC.

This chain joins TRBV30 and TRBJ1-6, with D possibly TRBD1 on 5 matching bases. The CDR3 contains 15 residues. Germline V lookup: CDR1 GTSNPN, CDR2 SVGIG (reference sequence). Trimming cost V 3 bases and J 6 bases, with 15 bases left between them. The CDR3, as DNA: TGTGCCTGGAGCCGGGACCGAGGATTTAATTCACCCCTCCACTTT. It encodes CAWSRDRGFNSPLHF.

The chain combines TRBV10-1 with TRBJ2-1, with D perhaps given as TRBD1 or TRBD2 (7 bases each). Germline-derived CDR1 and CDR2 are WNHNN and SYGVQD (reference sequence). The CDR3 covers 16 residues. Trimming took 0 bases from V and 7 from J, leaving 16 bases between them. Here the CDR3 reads CASSESAQGRGNEQFF. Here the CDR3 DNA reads TGCGCCAGCAGTGAGTCGGCACAGGGGAGGGGGAATGAGCAGTTCTTC.